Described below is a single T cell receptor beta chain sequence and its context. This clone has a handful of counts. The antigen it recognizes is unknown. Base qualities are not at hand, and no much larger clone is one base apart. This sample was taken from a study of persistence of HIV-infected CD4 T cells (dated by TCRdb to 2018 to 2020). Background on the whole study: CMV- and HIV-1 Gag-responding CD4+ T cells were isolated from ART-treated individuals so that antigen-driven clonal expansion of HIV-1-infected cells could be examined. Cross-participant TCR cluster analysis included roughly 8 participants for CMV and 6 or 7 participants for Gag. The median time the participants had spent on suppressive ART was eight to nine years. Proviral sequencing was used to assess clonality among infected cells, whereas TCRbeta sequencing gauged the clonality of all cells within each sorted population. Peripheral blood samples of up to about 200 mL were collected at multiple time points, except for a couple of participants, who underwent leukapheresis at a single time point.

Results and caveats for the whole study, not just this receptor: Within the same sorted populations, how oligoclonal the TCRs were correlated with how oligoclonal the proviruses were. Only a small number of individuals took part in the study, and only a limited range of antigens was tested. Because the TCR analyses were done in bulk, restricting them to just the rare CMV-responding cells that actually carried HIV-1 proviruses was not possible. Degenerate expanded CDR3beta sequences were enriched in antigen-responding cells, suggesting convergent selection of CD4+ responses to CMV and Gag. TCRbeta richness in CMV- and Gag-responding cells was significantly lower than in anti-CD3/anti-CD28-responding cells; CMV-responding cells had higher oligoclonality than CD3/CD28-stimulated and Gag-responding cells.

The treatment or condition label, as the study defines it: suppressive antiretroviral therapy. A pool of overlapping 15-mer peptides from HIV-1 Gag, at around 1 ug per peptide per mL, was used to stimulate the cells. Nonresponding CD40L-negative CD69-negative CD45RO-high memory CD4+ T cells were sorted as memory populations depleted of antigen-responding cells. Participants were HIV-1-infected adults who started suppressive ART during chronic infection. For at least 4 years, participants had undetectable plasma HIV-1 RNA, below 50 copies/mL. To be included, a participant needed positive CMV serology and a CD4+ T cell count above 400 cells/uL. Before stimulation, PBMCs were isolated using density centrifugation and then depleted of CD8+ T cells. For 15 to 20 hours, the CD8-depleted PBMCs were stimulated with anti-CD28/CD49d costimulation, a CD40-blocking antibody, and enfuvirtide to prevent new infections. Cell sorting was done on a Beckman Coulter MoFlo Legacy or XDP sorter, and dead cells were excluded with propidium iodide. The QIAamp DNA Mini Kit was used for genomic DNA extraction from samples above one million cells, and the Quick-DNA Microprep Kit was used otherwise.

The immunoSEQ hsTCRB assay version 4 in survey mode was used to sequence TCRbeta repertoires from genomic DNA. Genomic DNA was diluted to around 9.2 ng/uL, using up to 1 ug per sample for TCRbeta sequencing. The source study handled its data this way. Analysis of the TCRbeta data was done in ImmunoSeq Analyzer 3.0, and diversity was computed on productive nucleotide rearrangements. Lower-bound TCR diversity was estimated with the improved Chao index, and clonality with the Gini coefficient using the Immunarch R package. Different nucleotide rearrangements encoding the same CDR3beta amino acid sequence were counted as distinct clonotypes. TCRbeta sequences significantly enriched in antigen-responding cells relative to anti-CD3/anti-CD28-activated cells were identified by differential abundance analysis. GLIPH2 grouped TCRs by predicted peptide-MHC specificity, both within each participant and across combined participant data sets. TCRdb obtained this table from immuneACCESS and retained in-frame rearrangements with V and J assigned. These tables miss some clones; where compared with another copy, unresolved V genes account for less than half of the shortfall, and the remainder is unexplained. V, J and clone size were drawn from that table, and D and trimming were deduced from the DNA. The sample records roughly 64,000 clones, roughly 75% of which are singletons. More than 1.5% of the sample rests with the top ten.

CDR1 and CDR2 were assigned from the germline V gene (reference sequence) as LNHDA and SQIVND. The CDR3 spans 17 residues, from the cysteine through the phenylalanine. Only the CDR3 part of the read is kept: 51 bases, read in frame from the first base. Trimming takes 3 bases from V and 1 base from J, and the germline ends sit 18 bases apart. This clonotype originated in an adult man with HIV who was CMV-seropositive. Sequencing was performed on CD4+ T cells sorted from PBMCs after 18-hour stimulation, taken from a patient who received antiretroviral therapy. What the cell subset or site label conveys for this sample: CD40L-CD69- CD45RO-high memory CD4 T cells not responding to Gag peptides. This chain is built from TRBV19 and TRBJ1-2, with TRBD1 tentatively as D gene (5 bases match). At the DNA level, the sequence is TGTGCCAGTAGTATCCCGGGACGGACCTCAAATAACTATGGCTACACCTTC. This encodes CASSIPGRTSNNYGYTF.